A single TCR beta chain is shown here with its context. Its antigen is currently unknown. Only in-frame clones appear in the TCRdb table, and some are missing; sequencing was by immunoSEQ multiplex PCR. The data hold 90,000 to 140,000 clones, with around 87% observed a single time. The source of the sample is a study of T cell responses to AZD1222 COVID-19 vaccine. Study overall: Analysis merged second doses at about 4 or about 12 weeks.

Whole-study findings and limits: At baseline, seropositivity was found in only a handful of AZD1222 recipients. Clonal diversity was possibly underestimated; the donors were predominantly white British and more often female. Spike as a whole was targeted by vaccine-associated CD4 TCRs, dominant at 160-218 and 743-854.

Trimming stripped 3 bases from V and 3 bases from J, with 5 bases between. Germline V gene lookup returns CDR1 SGHVS and CDR2 FQNEAQ. The CDR3 loop spans 12 amino acids. Sequencing was performed on peripheral blood, taken on day 0 of AZD1222 vaccination. The sequence came from an adult in good health. The chain couples TRBV7-8 to TRBJ1-1; D call uncertain. As DNA, the CDR3 is TGTGCCAGCAGCTTCGGGTACACTGAAGCTTTCTTT. Residues: CASSFGYTEAFF.